The sequence of this TCR beta chain was determined in a study of blood T cell repertoires in COVID-19 (dated by TCRdb to 2020 to 2022). General notes on the study: The collaborator samples originated in the United States, Italy and Spain and spanned the acute and convalescent phases of COVID-19. The material from the prospective study consisted of cDNA or gDNA derived from T cells, B-cell-depleted T cells, or PBMCs. Deeply sampled blood TCRbeta repertoires from subjects exposed to, actively infected with, or recovered from COVID-19 were included in the dataset. The repertoires were released in a freely available public database intended as a resource for research on the immune response to SARS-CoV-2. The samples were drawn from two sources: the first 160 participants of the ongoing ImmuneRACE study, and 1,254 subjects contributed by 6 global collaborators. Nearly every sample came with metadata listing a de-identified subject ID, COVID-19 status, age in years and sex. Where available, HLA class I and class II types were taken from metadata supplied by the sample provider and were not determined by assay-based typing. The paper as a whole reports these results and caveats: How much clinical and demographic metadata was included differed by source and by participant, and the metadata was provided uncurated.

With respect to this clone: It has no known antigen specificity. No base quality values were provided; no much bigger clone lies one nucleotide off.

In the prospective study, participants were about 18 to 95 years old, resided in about two dozen geographic areas of the United States, and were enrolled through a virtual design. In the prospective study, participants were assigned to cohorts based on the clinical history participants reported in a screening survey and a study questionnaire. Mobile phlebotomists in the prospective study collected whole blood, serum and a nasopharyngeal or oropharyngeal swab from every participant. Prospective study participants could optionally give additional blood draws and questionnaires over a roughly two-month period. Before DNA extraction, blood samples from the prospective study were shipped at room temperature or frozen. The cysteine opens and the phenylalanine closes a CDR3 of 14 amino acids. Just CDR3 DNA is preserved here, 42 bases in frame from base 1. V was cut back by 1 base and J by 2 bases, leaving a gap of 8 bases between them. The germline V gene sets CDR1 to KGHSH and CDR2 to LQKENI.

TCRbeta CDR3 regions were amplified from genomic DNA by means of the immunoSEQ Assay, a bias-controlled multiplex PCR. Per the source publication's procedure: Nucleated cell counts per sample were estimated from amplification of reference gene primers within the assay. To quantify the absolute abundance of each unique TCRbeta CDR3 rearrangement, sequence reads were collapsed and filtered. For each sample, productive Simpson clonality was calculated as the square root of Simpson's diversity index over productive rearrangements. In its TCRdb copy, this immuneACCESS table keeps in-frame sequences only and misses some clones. Where compared with another copy, unresolved V genes explain less than half of these, and the others have no known cause. V, J and clone size are taken as reported in that table, and D and trimming were inferred from the DNA itself. Counted in this sample were about 240,000 clones; 75% to 90% of them appeared once. Approximately 3.5% of the sample rests with the top ten.

Recombination connected TRBV18 to TRBJ2-5, with the identity of the D gene unclear. Sequencing was carried out using PBMCs or T cells enriched from blood (not recorded which). This sequence was found in a woman in her thirties or forties with acute COVID-19. The CDR3 region has the sequence CASSPLGQQETQYF. The DNA reads as follows: TGTGCCAGCTCACCACTGGGCCAGCAAGAGACCCAGTACTTC. The CDR3 plus the reference TRBV18 and TRBJ2-5 genes for the other parts give the full variable domain: NAGVMQNPRHLVRRRGQEARLRCSPMKGHSHVYWYRQLPEEGLKFMVYLQKENIIDESGMPKERFSAEFPKEGPSILRIQQVVRGDSAAYFCASSPLGQQETQYFGPGTRLLVL.